Described below is a single TCR beta chain sequence and its context. This record comes from a study of OX40 agonist ivuxolimab in advanced cancers. Study in general: Ivuxolimab is an agonistic anti-OX40 (CD134) antibody, and patients were treated with it. At 0.01 to 10 mg/kg, ivuxolimab was administered intravenously to patients every 2 weeks. Cohort: about 80% men, mean age about 60, aged about 20 to 90.

Autoimmune disease history or systemic immunosuppression led to patient exclusion. Some clones are missing from TCRdb's copy, which holds only in-frame ones; the method was immunoSEQ multiplex PCR. The sample has tens of thousands of clones; around nine tenths are singletons. The source was CD4+ or CD8+ T cells sorted from blood, collected in a trial of the OX40 agonist ivuxolimab. The TCR sequence derives from an adult with an advanced solid tumor such as melanoma, head and neck, liver or kidney cancer.

The CDR3 DNA sequence: TGTGCCAGCAGCTCCAGGGGTAGCTCCTACAATGAGCAGTTCTTC. Translation: CASSSRGSSYNEQFF. V and J are TRBV9 and TRBJ2-1, with D tentatively TRBD1 (6 bases). The V gene's germline CDR1 is SGDLS and CDR2 YYNGEE. There are 15 residues in the CDR3. Deletions cut 4 bases from V and 0 bases from J, with 11 bases between.